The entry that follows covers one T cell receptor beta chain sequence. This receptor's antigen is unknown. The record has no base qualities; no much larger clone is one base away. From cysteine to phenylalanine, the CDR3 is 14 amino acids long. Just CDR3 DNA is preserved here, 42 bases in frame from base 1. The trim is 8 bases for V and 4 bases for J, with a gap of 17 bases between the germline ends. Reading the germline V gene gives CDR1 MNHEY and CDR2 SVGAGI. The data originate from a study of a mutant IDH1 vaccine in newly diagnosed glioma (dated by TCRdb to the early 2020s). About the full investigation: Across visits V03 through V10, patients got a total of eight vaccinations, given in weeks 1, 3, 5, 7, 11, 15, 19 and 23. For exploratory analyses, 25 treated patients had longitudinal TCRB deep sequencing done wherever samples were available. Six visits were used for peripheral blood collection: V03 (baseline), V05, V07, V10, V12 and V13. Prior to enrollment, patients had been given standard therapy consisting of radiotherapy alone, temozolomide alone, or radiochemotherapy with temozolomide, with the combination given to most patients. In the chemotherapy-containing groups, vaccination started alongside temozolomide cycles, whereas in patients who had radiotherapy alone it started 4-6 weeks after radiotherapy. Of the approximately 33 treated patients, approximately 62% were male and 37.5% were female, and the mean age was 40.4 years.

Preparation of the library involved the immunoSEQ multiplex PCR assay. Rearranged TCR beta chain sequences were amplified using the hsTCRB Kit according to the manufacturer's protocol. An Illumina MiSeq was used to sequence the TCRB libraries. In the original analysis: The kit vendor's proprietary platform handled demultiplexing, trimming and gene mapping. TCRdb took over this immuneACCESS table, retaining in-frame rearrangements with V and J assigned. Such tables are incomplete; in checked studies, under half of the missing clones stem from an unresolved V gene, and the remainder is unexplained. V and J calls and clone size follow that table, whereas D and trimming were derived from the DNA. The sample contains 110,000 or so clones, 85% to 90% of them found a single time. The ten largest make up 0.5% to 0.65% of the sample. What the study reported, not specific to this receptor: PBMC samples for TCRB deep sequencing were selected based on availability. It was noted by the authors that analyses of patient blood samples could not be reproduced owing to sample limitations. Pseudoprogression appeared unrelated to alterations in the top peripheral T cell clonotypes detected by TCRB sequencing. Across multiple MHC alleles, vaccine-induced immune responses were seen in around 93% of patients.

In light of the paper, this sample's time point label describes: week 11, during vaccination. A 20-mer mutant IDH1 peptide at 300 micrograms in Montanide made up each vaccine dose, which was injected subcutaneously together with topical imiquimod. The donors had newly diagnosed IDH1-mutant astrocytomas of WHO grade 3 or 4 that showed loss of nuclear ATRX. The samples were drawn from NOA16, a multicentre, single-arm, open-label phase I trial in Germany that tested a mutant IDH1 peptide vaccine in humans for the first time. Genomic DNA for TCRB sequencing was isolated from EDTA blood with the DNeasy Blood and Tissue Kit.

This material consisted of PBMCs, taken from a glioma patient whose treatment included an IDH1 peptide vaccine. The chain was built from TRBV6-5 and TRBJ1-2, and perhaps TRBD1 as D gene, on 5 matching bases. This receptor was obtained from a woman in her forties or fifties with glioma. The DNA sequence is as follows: TGTGCCAGCCGAACCTCCAGGGAAGGCTATGGCTACACCTTC. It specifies CASRTSREGYGYTF.